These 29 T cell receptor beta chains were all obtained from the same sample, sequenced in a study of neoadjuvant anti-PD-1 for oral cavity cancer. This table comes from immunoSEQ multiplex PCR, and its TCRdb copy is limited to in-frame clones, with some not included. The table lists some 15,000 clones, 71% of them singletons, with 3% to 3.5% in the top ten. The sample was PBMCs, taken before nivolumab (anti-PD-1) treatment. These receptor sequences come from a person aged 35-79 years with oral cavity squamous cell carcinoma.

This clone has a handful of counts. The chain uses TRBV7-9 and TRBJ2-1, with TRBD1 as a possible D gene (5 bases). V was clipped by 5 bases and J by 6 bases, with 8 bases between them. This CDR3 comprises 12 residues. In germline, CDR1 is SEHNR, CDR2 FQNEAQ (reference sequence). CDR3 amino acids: CASSTDSNEQFF. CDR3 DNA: TGTGCCAGCAGCACTGACAGCAATGAGCAGTTCTTC. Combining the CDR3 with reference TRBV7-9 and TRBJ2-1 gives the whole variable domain DTGVSQNPRHKITKRGQNVTFRCDPISEHNRLYWYRQTLGQGPEFLTYFQNEAQLEKSRLLSDRFSAERPKGSFSTLEIQRTEQGDSAMYLCASSTDSNEQFFGPGTRLTVL.

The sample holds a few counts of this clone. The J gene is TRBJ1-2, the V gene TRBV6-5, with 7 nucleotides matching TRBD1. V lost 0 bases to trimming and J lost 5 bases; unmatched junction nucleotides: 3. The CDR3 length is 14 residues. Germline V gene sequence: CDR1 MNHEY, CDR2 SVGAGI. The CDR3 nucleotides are TGTGCCAGCAGTTACTCGGGGACAGCATATGGCTACACCTTC. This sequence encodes CASSYSGTAYGYTF.

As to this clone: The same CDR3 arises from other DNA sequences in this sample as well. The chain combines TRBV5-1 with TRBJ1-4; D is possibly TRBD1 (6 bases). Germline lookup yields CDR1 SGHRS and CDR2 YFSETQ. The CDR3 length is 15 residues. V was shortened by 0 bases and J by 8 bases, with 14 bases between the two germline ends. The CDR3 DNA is TGCGCCAGCAGCTTGGGGGCGACAGGTCGGGAAAAACTGTTTTTT. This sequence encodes CASSLGATGREKLFF.

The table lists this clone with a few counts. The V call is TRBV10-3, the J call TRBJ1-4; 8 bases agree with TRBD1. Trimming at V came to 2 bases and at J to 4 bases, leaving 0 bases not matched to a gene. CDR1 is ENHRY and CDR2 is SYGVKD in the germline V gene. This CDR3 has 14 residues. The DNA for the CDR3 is TGTGCCATCAGTGAGACAGGGGGTAATGAAAAACTGTTTTTT. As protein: CAISETGGNEKLFF.

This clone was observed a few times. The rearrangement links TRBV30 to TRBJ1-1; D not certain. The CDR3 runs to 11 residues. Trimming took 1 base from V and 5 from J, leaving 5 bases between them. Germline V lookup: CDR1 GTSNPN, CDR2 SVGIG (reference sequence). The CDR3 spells CAWSGRTEAFF. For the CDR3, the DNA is TGTGCCTGGAGTGGGAGGACTGAAGCTTTCTTT.

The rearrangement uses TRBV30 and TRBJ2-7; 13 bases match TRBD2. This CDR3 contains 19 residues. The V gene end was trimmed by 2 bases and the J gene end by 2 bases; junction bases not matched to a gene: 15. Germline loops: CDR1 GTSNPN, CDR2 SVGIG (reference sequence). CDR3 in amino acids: CAWSFHGTSGANRPYEQYF. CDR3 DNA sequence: TGTGCCTGGAGTTTCCATGGGACTAGCGGGGCAAACCGACCCTACGAGCAGTACTTC.

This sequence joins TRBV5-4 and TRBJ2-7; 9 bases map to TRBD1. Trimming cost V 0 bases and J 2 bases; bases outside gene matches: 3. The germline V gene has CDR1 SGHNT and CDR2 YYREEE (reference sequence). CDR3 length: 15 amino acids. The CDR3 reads CASSLGRQGAYEQYF. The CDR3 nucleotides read TGTGCCAGCAGCTTGGGGAGACAGGGGGCCTACGAGCAGTACTTC.

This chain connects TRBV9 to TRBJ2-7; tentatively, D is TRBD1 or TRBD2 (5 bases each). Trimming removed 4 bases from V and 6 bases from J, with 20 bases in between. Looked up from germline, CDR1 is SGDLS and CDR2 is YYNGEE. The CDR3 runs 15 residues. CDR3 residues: CASSLETASTSEQYF. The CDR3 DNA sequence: TGTGCCAGCAGCCTCGAGACAGCCTCTACTAGCGAGCAGTACTTC. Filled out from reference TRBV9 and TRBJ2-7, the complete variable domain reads DSGVTQTPKHLITATGQRVTLRCSPRSGDLSVYWYQQSLDQGLQFLIQYYNGEERAKGNILERFSAQQFPDLHSELNLSSLELGDSALYFCASSLETASTSEQYFGPGTRLTVT.

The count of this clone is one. The CDR3 sequence is CASSQGTLYRGWREKLFF. The CDR3 bases are TGCGCCAGCAGCCAAGGTACCCTCTACCGGGGATGGAGAGAAAAACTGTTTTTT. The rearrangement joins TRBV4-1 to TRBJ1-4, with unresolved D. The germline V and J ends were trimmed by 1 base and 8 bases, with 23 bases remaining between them. Looked up from germline, CDR1 is MGHRA and CDR2 is YSYEKL. The length of the CDR3 is 18 residues.

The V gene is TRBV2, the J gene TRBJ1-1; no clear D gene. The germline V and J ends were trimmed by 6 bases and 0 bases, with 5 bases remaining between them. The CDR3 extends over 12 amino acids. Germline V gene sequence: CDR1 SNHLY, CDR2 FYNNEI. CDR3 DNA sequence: TGTGCCAGCAGGAGGTTGAACACTGAAGCTTTCTTT. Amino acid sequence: CASRRLNTEAFF.

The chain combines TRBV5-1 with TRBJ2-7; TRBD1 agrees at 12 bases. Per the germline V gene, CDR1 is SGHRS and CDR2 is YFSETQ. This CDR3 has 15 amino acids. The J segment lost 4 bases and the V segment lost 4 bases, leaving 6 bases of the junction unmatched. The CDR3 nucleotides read TGCGCCAGCAGCAAGGGACAGGGGGCCGGGTACGAGCAGTACTTC. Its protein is CASSKGQGAGYEQYF.

The CDR3 DNA reads TGTGCCTCCTCTCGAACGGCGGGAGATCAGGGTCAGATGCAGTATTTT. Its translation is CASSRTAGDQGQMQYF. The chain employs TRBV30 and TRBJ2-3; 7 bases are a match to TRBD2. Germline assignment: CDR1 GTSNPN and CDR2 SVGIG (reference sequence). The CDR3 sequence is 16 residues long. V was clipped by 7 bases and J by 11 bases; unmatched bases: 24.

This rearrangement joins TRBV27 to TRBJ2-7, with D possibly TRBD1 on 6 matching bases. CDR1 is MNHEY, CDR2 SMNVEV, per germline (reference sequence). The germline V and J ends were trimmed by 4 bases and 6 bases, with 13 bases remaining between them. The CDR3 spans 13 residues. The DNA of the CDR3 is TGTGCCAGCAGTTACACTACAGGGACCGAGCAGTACTTC. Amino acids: CASSYTTGTEQYF.

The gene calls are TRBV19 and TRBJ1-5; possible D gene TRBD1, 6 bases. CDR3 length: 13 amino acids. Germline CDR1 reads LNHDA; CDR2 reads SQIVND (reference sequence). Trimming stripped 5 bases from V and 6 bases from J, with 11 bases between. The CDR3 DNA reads TGTGCCAGTAGTCGGGGGGCGAGTCAGCCCCAGCATTTT. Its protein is CASSRGASQPQHF.

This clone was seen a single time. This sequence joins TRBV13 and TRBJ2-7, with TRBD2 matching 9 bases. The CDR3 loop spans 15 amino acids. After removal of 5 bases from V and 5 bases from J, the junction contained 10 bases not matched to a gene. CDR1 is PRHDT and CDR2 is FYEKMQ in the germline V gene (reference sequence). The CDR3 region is CASSHTTSGRDEQYF. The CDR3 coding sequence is TGTGCCAGCAGCCACACCACTAGCGGGCGCGACGAGCAGTACTTC.

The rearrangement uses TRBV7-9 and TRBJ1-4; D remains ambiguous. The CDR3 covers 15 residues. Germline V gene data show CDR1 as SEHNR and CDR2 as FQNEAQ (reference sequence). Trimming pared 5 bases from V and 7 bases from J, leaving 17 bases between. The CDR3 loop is CASSPDEPRAEKLFF. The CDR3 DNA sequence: TGTGCCAGCAGCCCCGACGAGCCTCGGGCTGAAAAACTGTTTTTT.

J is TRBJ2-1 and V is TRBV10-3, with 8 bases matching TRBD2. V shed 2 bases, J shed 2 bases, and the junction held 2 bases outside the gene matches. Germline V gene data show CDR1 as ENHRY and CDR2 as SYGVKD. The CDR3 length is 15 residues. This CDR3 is CAISEQRETYNEQFF. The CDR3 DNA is TGTGCCATCAGTGAGCAGCGGGAGACCTACAATGAGCAGTTCTTC.

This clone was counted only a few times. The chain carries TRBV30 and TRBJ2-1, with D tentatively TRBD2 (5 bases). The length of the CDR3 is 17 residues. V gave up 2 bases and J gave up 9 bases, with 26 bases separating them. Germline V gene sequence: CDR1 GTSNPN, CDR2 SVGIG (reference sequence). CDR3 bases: TGTGCCTGGAGTATTCCCAAGGGAGTAAGCCCTTCCCCTGAGCAGTTCTTC. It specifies CAWSIPKGVSPSPEQFF.

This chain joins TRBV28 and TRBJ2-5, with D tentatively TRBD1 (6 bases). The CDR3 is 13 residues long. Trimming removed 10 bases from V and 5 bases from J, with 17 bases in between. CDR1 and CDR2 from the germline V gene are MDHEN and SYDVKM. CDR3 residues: CATDRTGFETQYF. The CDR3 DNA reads TGTGCCACCGACAGAACAGGGTTCGAGACCCAGTACTTC.

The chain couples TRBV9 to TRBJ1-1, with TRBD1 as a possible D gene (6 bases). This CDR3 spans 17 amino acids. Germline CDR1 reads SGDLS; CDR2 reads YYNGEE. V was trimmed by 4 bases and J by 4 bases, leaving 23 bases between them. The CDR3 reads CASSPTFSRAGVTEAFF. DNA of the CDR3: TGTGCCAGCAGCCCCACTTTTTCTCGGGCAGGGGTCACTGAAGCTTTCTTT.

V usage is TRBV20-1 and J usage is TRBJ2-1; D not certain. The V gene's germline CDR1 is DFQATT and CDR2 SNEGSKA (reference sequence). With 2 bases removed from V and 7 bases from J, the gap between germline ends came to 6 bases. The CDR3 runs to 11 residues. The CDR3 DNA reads TGCAGTGCTAGATTTGGGAATGAGCAGTTCTTC. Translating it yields CSARFGNEQFF.

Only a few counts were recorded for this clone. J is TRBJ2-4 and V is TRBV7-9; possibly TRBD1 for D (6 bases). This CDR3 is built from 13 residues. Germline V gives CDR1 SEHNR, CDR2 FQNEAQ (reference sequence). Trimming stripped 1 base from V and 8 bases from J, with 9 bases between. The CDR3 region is CASSLGTADIQYF. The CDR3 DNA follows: TGTGCCAGCAGCTTAGGGACAGCGGACATTCAGTACTTC.

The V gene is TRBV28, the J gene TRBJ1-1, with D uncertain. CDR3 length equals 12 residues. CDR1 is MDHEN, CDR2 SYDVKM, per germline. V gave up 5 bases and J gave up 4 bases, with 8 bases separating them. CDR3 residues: CASSKAGTEAFF. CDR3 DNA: TGTGCCAGCAGTAAGGCGGGCACTGAAGCTTTCTTT.

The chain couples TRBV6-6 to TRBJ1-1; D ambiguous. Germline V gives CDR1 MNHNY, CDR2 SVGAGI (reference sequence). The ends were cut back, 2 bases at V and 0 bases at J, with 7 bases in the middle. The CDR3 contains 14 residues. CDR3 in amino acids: CASSYPSLNTEAFF. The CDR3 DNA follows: TGTGCCAGCAGTTACCCATCTTTGAACACTGAAGCTTTCTTT.

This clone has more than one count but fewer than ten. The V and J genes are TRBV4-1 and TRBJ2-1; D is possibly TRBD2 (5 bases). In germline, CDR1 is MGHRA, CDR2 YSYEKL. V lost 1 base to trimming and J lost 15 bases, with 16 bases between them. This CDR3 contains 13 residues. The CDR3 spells CASSQVPSRGLFF. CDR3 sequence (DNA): TGCGCCAGCAGCCAAGTGCCTAGCCGGGGATTGTTCTTC.

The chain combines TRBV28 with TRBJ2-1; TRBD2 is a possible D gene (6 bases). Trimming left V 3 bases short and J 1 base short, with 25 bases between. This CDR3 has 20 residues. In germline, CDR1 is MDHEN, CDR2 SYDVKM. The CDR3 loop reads CASSFRRFLGGGISYNEQFF. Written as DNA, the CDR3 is TGTGCCAGCAGTTTCCGTCGGTTCTTGGGGGGAGGCATTTCCTACAATGAGCAGTTCTTC.

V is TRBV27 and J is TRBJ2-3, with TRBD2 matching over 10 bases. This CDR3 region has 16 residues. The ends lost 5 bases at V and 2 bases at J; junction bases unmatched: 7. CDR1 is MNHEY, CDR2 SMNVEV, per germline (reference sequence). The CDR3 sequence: CASSVLAGGYTDTQYF. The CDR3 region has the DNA TGTGCCAGCAGTGTCTTAGCGGGGGGCTACACAGATACGCAGTATTTT.

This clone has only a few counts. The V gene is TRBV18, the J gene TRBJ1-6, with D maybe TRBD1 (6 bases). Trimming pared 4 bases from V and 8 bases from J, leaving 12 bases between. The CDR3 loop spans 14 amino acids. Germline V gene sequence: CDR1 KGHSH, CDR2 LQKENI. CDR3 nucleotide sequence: TGTGCCAGCTCACTCCAGGACAGAGATTCACCCCTCCACTTT. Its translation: CASSLQDRDSPLHF.

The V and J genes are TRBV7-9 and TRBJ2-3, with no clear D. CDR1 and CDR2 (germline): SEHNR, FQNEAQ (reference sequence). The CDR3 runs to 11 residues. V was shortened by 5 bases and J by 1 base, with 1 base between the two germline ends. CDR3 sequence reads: CASSRTDTQYF. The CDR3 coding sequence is TGTGCCAGCAGCCGCACAGATACGCAGTATTTT.